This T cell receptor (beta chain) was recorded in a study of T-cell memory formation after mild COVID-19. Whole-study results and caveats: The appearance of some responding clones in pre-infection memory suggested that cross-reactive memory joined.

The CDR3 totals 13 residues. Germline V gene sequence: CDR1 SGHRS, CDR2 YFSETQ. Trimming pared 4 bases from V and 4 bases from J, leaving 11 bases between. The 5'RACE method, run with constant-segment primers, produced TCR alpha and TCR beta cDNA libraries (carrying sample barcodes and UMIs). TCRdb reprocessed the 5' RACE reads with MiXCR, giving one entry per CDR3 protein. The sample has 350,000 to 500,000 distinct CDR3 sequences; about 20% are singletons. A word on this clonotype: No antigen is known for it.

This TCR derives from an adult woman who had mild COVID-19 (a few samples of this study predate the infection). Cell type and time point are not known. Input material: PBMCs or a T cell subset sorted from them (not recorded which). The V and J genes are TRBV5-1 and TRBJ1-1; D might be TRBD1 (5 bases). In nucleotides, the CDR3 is TGCGCCAGCAGCACGCAGGGAGGCACTGAAGCTTTCTTT. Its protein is CASSTQGGTEAFF.